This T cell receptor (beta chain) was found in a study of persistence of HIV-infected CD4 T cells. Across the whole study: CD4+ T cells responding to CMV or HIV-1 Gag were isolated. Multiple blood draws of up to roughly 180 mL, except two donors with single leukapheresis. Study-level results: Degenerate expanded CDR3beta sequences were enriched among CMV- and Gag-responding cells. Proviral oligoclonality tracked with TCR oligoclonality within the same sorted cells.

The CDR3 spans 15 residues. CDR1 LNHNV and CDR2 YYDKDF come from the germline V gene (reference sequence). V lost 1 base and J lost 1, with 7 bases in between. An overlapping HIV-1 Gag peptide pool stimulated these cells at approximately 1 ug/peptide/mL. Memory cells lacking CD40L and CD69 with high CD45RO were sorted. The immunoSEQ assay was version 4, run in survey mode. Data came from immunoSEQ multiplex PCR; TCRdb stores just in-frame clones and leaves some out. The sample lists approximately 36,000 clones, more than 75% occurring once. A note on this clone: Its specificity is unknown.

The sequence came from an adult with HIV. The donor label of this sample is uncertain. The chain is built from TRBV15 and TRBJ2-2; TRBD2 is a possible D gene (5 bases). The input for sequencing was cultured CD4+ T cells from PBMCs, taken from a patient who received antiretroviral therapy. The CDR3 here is CATSRGRRNTGELFF. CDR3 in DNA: TGTGCCACCAGCAGAGGGAGGAGGAACACCGGGGAGCTGTTTTTT.